This T cell receptor beta chain was documented in a study of cytomegalovirus exposure and HLA in healthy donors. Study-wide results and limits: In the roughly 120 validation repertoires, a later analysis found that first-cohort TCR clusters tended to co-occur. Specificity of three CMV-associated chains for CMV antigens was verified in vitro. Most sequenced TCRs were rare (though some public TCRs occurred in many donors). TCR beta chains numbering roughly 150 were designated cytomegalovirus-associated.

Regarding this clone: Its matching antigen is unknown.

The CDR3 length is 13 residues. Germline CDR1 and CDR2: MNHNS and SASEGT. Between the trimmed V and J ends, which lost 6 bases and 5 bases, there was a span of 13 bases. Using immunoSEQ multiplex PCR, the repertoire was profiled, and TCRdb retains in-frame clones only, with some absent. The sample includes 150,000 to 250,000 clones, 81% of them seen just once. The chain uses TRBV6-1 and TRBJ1-1, with D possibly being TRBD1 (5 bases). Sequencing input: PBMCs. The clonotype was recovered from a woman in her twenties or thirties in good health and CMV-seronegative. The CDR3 region has the DNA TGTGCCAGCAGCGATGACAGCTTTACTGAAGCTTTCTTT. Translation gives CASSDDSFTEAFF.